The clone carrying this TCR beta chain appeared once. Its antigen is undetermined. As originally analysed: Junction-only sequences produced by ImmunoSEQ had no quality scores, so filtering differed. The protocol was immunoSEQ multiplex PCR, while the TCRdb copy is restricted to in-frame clones and leaves out a portion. The V and J calls and clone size were taken over from that table, and D and trimming were inferred from the DNA. The sample has some 450,000 clones, around 77% seen once. This record comes from a study of shared clonotypes between healthy human individuals. Study overall: Ranging from 18 to 49 in age, donors were a couple of women and a few men.

General study points: Clonotype sharing across donors was expected to vary with sequencing depth.

Healthy and HIV-negative, the adult donors had no recent acute infections or vaccinations. Trimming took 3 bases from V and 4 from J, leaving 12 bases between them. Germline CDR1 is ENHRY and CDR2 is SYGVKD. The CDR3 has 14 amino acids. This clonotype originated in a woman in her thirties or forties in good health. Some clones in this sample may be carry-over from other donors' samples. Sequencing was performed on PBMCs. The chain has TRBV10-3 and TRBJ1-2; D gene uncertain. In DNA form, the CDR3 reads TGTGCCATCAGTGATTCGGACGGCATCTATGGCTACACCTTC. It translates to CAISDSDGIYGYTF.